The source of this T cell receptor beta chain is a study of beta chain features in type 1 diabetes. Broader study findings: Researchers could not determine here whether HLA type influences TCRB rearrangement. Shorter TCRB CDR3s, moderately but significantly so, were found in Type 1 diabetes patients in all four CD4+ subsets. Among type 1 diabetes patients, VDJ junctions had fewer insertions and more deletions.

A single heparinised draw of roughly 0.11 L on average was taken per donor. Expressed TCRB transcripts were sequenced after all isolated RNA was converted to cDNA. Sequencing was performed with immunoSEQ multiplex PCR; in TCRdb, only in-frame clones are kept and a portion is missing. Here the sample spans 350,000 to 450,000 clones, around 13% being singletons. The V gene's germline CDR1 is SGHRS and CDR2 YFSETQ. The germline V and J ends were trimmed by 0 bases and 4 bases, with 13 bases remaining between them. This CDR3 has 15 residues. As for this clone: Its antigen is still unknown.

This clonotype originated in a young woman with type 1 diabetes. V is TRBV5-1 and J is TRBJ1-1; D gene uncertain. Sequences were obtained from naive CD4+ T cells from blood. This CDR3 is CASSLGYQRGTEAFF. The CDR3 region has the DNA TGCGCCAGCAGCTTGGGATACCAACGGGGCACTGAAGCTTTCTTT.